This entry lists 2 T cell receptor beta chains sequenced from one sample in a study of shared clonotypes between healthy human individuals (dated by TCRdb to about 2020). To prepare the library, the immunoSEQ multiplex PCR assay was applied. The immuneACCESS repertoire file appears here via TCRdb, limited to in-frame rearrangements. These files lack a portion of the clones; in checked studies, under half of the deficit traces to unresolved V genes, and the cause of the others is not known. In all, the sample holds over 1.5 million clones, and 95% to 99% of those were seen once. Of the sample, around 0.47% is held by the ten largest clones. Specimen: naive CD4+ T cells sorted from blood. This specimen's cell subset or site label, interpreted: CD45RA+ positively selected. These receptor sequences come from a man younger than 45 in good health.

This chain uses TRBV10-2 with TRBJ2-7; 9 bases match TRBD1. Germline CDR1 reads WSHSY; CDR2 reads SAAADI. The trim removed 8 bases at V and 2 bases at J, leaving 4 bases unmatched. The CDR3 has 13 residues. The CDR3 bases are TGCGCCAGCGGGAGACAGGGGGCCTACGAGCAGTACTTC. Residues: CASGRQGAYEQYF.

The rearrangement uses TRBV21-1 and TRBJ2-3; the table assigns TRBD1, which was not confirmed against the DNA. TRBV21-1 is given as a pseudogene. The CDR3 is made up of 20 amino acids. CDR3 sequence (DNA): TGTGCCAGCAGCAAGGGTGACAGGGGGCAGGTGGGAGGCAGCACAGATACGCAGTATTTT. Translation gives CASSKGDRGQVGGSTDTQYF.